The clone carrying this T cell receptor beta chain was counted only a few times. What it recognizes is unknown. PCR used 60 Vbeta primers and 13 Jbeta primers. Measured with immunoSEQ multiplex PCR; TCRdb has only the in-frame clones, and not every one. This sample has 100,000 to 150,000 clones, with approximately 17% found just once. The sample comes from a study of cytomegalovirus exposure and HLA in healthy donors. Study-wide results and limits: Highly shared sequence variants in one cluster were likely a sequencing artifact.

This receptor was obtained from a female donor in good health and CMV-seropositive. The sequenced material came from PBMCs.

CDR3 nucleotides: TGTGCCAGCAGTTTGGAGGGAGGGTACGAGCAGTACTTC. This codes for CASSLEGGYEQYF. The V call is TRBV27, the J call TRBJ2-7; TRBD2 agrees at 7 bases. Germline-derived CDR1 and CDR2 are MNHEY and SMNVEV (reference sequence). The V segment lost 3 bases and the J segment 4 bases; nucleotides outside the gene matches: 3. The CDR3 is made up of 13 amino acids.